The clone carrying this T cell receptor (beta chain) has just a few counts. The entry originates in a study of T cell changes during pregnancy in multiple sclerosis. Germline assignment: CDR1 SGHRS and CDR2 YFSETQ. The V and J ends lost 4 bases and 2 bases, in that order; junction bases with no gene match: 5. CDR3 length equals 15 residues. The assay was immunoSEQ multiplex PCR, and TCRdb's table has in-frame clones only and misses some. Of tens of thousands of clones in the sample, roughly 89% are singletons; the top ten hold less than 2%. The starting material was peripheral blood, obtained in the second trimester of pregnancy. The receptor was derived from a female donor with multiple sclerosis, enrolled in a pregnancy study. V gene TRBV5-1 combines with J gene TRBJ2-7; 11 nucleotides agree with TRBD2. CDR3 nucleotide sequence: TGCGCCAGCAGCCCCCAGACTAGCGGGACCTACGAGCAGTACTTC. Its translation: CASSPQTSGTYEQYF.